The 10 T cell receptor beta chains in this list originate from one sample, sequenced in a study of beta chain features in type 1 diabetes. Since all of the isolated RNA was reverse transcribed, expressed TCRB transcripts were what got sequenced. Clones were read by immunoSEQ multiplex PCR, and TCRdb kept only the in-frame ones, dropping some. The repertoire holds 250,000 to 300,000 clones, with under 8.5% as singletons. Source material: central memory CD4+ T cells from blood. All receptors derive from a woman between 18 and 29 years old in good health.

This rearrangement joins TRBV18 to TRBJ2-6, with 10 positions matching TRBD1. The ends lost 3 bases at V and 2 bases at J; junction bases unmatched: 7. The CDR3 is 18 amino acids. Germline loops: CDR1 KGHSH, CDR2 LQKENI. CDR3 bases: TGTGCCAGCTCACCCCGGACAGGGGGTGTTGCTGGGGCCAACGTCCTGACTTTC. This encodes CASSPRTGGVAGANVLTF.

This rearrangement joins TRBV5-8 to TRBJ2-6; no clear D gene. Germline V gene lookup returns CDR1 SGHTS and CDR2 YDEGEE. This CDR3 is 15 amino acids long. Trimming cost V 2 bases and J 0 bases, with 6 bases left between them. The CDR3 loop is CASSLGVSGANVLTF. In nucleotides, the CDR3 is TGTGCCAGCAGCTTAGGCGTCTCTGGGGCCAACGTCCTGACTTTC.

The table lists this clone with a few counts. The CDR3 is CASSTSPGDNTEAFF. Written as DNA, the CDR3 is TGTGCCAGCTCCACCAGCCCAGGGGATAACACTGAAGCTTTCTTT. The J gene is TRBJ1-1, the V gene TRBV18; the D gene is possibly TRBD1 (6 bases). Trimming stripped 6 bases from V and 2 bases from J, with 16 bases between. The germline gives CDR1 KGHSH, CDR2 LQKENI. This CDR3 has 15 amino acids.

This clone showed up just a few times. The CDR3 coding sequence is TGTGCCAGCACTTCGTGGCGCTCCGGAGAGACCCAGTACTTC. It specifies CASTSWRSGETQYF. V and J are TRBV5-4 and TRBJ2-5; D remains ambiguous. CDR1 is SGHNT and CDR2 is YYREEE in the germline V gene (reference sequence). The CDR3 runs 14 residues. V gave up 6 bases and J gave up 4 bases, with 16 bases separating them. The full variable domain, its missing parts supplied by reference TRBV5-4 and TRBJ2-5, is ETGVTQSPTHLIKTRGQQVTLRCSSQSGHNTVSWYQQALGQGPQFIFQYYREEENGRGNFPPRFSGLQFPNYSSELNVNALELDDSALYLCASTSWRSGETQYFGPGTRLLVL.

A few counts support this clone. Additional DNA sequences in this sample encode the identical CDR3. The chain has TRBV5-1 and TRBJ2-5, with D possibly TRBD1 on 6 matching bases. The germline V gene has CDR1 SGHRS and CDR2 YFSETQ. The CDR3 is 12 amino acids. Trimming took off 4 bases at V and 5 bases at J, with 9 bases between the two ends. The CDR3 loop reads CASSPQGETQYF. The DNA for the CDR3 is TGCGCCAGCAGCCCGCAGGGGGAGACCCAGTACTTC.

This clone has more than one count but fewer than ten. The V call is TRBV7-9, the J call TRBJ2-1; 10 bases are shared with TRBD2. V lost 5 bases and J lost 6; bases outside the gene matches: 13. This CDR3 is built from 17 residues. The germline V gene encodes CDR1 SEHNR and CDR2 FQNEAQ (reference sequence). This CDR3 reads CASSTWGSGRTSNEQFF. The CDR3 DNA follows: TGTGCCAGCAGCACCTGGGGTAGCGGGAGGACCTCCAATGAGCAGTTCTTC.

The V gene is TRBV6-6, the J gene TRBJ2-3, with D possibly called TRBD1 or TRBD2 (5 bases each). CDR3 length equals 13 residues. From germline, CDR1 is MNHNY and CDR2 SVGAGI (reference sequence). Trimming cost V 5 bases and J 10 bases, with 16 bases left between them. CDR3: CASSRDPAGPQYF. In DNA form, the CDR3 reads TGTGCCAGCAGTCGGGACCCCGCGGGTCCGCAGTATTTT.

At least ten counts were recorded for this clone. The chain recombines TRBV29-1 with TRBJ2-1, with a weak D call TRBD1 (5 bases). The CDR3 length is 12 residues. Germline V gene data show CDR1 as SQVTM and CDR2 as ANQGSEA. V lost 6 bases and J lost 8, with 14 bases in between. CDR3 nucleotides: TGCAGCGTCGACCCAGGGTGGGATGAGCAGTTCTTC. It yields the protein CSVDPGWDEQFF.

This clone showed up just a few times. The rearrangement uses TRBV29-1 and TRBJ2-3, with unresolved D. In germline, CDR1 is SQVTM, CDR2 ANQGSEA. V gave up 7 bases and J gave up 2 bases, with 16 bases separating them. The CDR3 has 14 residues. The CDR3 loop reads CSAPISGFTDTQYF. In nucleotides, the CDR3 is TGCAGCGCCCCGATCTCTGGCTTCACAGATACGCAGTATTTT.

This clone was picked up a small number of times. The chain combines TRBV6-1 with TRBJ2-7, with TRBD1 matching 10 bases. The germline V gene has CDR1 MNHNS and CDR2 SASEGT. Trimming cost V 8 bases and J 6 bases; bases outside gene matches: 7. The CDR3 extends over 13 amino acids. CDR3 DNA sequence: TGTGCCAGCTGGGACAGGGGACGGGGCGAGCAGTACTTC. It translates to CASWDRGRGEQYF.